The 28 T cell receptor beta chains given below trace back to one sample, sequenced in a study of T cells in Graves' hyperthyroidism and ophthalmopathy. RNA transcripts gave rise to amplified TCR beta CDR3 regions. First-round RT-PCR of the TCR CDR3 relied on the HTBI primer set. Using its own MiXCR run on the multiplex PCR reads, TCRdb lists one record per CDR3 protein. The sample has about 200,000 distinct CDR3 sequences; roughly 17% are singletons. What was sequenced was blood. Source of these receptors: a woman in her forties or fifties with Graves' hyperthyroidism.

To note about this clonotype: With a much larger clone just one base away, this may be a read error. The V and J genes are TRBV20-1 and TRBJ2-7, with D perhaps being TRBD1 or TRBD2 (5 bases each). V was trimmed by 3 bases and J by 2 bases, leaving 20 bases between them. This CDR3 has 16 amino acids. The germline gives CDR1 DFQATT, CDR2 SNEGSKA (reference sequence). As DNA, the CDR3 is TGCAGTGCTAGGGCTAGCAGGGTCCCTTTACCCTACGAGCAGTACTTC. Translation gives CSARASRVPLPYEQYF.

The chain couples TRBV20-1 to TRBJ1-1, with a possible D match to TRBD1 (6 bases). The germline V gene has CDR1 DFQATT and CDR2 SNEGSKA (reference sequence). V shed 0 bases and J shed 1 base, with 12 bases lying between them. The CDR3 is 15 amino acids. The CDR3 here is CSARDWGGPNTEAFF. The CDR3, as DNA: TGCAGTGCTAGAGATTGGGGGGGCCCGAACACTGAAGCTTTCTTT.

J is TRBJ1-4 and V is TRBV5-6; 7 nucleotides align to TRBD1. This CDR3 is built from 14 residues. Germline CDR1 and CDR2: SGHDT and YYEEEE. The V and J ends lost 3 bases and 7 bases, in that order; junction bases with no gene match: 6. The CDR3 DNA reads TGTGCCAGCAGCTCGACAGGGTTATCTGAAAAACTGTTTTTT. This gives the protein CASSSTGLSEKLFF.

This clonotype was counted at least ten times. The rearrangement uses TRBV4-2 and TRBJ1-2; D perhaps matches TRBD1 (6 bases). The germline V gene has CDR1 LGHNA and CDR2 YNFKEQ. V dropped 2 bases and J dropped 4 bases, with 11 bases sitting between them. This CDR3 spans 14 amino acids. The DNA of the CDR3 is TGTGCCAGCAGCCAACGCGGAGGGGGCTATGGCTACACCTTC. The encoded protein is CASSQRGGGYGYTF.

This clonotype was recorded at least ten times. This rearrangement joins TRBV27 to TRBJ1-3; D is unresolved. Trimming took 5 bases from V and 4 from J, leaving 12 bases between them. The germline V gene encodes CDR1 MNHEY and CDR2 SMNVEV (reference sequence). The CDR3 extends over 14 amino acids. CDR3 residues: CASSPVSAGNTIYF. The CDR3 nucleotides read TGTGCCAGCAGTCCGGTTAGTGCCGGAAACACCATATATTTT.

This chain connects TRBV7-9 to TRBJ1-2, with 8 bases matching TRBD1. Per the germline V gene, CDR1 is SEHNR and CDR2 is FQNEAQ (reference sequence). This CDR3 contains 14 residues. Losses at the gene ends were 3 bases for V and 5 bases for J; bases not matched to a gene: 5. The CDR3 loop is CASSFTGQAYGYTF. The CDR3 nucleotides read TGTGCCAGCAGCTTTACGGGACAGGCTTATGGCTACACCTTC.

This chain links TRBV27 with TRBJ2-1; D is uncertain. Trimming pared 0 bases from V and 0 bases from J, leaving 15 bases between. The CDR3 has 18 amino acids. Looked up from germline, CDR1 is MNHEY and CDR2 is SMNVEV (reference sequence). DNA for the CDR3: TGTGCCAGCAGTTTATCCCAGGCTACAGTAGTCTCCTACAATGAGCAGTTCTTC. Its protein is CASSLSQATVVSYNEQFF.

This clonotype was observed a few times. The rearrangement links TRBV18 to TRBJ2-1; 13 bases line up with TRBD2. The CDR3 covers 15 residues. Germline CDR1 and CDR2: KGHSH and LQKENI. The V segment lost 3 bases and the J segment 8 bases; nucleotides outside the gene matches: 4. The CDR3 DNA is TGTGCCAGCTCACCCAGACTAGCGGGAGGAGATGAGCAGTTCTTC. Its protein product is CASSPRLAGGDEQFF.

This clonotype was observed at least ten times. This chain joins TRBV28 and TRBJ2-7, with D possibly being TRBD1 (5 bases). The CDR3 consists of 13 residues. Germline V CDR1 and CDR2: MDHEN, SYDVKM. The V gene lost 3 bases and the J gene lost 7 bases, with 13 bases spanning the gap. The CDR3 nucleotides are TGTGCCAGCAGTTTTTCCAGGGTTTATGAGCAGTACTTC. This encodes CASSFSRVYEQYF. The whole variable domain, remainder taken from reference TRBV28 and TRBJ2-7, is DVKVTQSSRYLVKRTGEKVFLECVQDMDHENMFWYRQDPGLGLRLIYFSYDVKMKEKGDIPEGYSVSREKKERFSLILESASTNQTSMYLCASSFSRVYEQYFGPGTRLTVT.

A note on this clonotype: The junction shows a germline mismatch at one end, possibly a read error. The chain combines TRBV19 with TRBJ1-6; 9 bases agree with TRBD1. Germline V gene lookup returns CDR1 LNHDA and CDR2 SQIVND (reference sequence). The CDR3 is made up of 16 amino acids. The CDR3 DNA sequence: TGTGCCAGTAGACATTCGGACAGGGGCCCTAATTCACCCTTCCACTTT. Translating it yields CASRHSDRGPNSPFHF.

The chain uses TRBV18 and TRBJ1-2, with TRBD1 matching over 9 bases. The CDR3 sequence is 14 residues long. The V and J ends lost 3 bases and 6 bases, in that order; junction bases with no gene match: 5. CDR1 KGHSH and CDR2 LQKENI come from the germline V gene. CDR3 region: CASSPGQGTDGYTF. The CDR3 DNA sequence: TGTGCCAGCTCACCGGGACAGGGAACGGATGGCTACACCTTC.

CDR3 amino acids: CASSSRRRSSGNTIYF. Here the CDR3 DNA reads TGTGCCAGCAGCTCACGCCGGCGGAGCTCTGGAAACACCATATATTTT. This chain connects TRBV5-6 to TRBJ1-3; D is undetermined. The CDR3 extends over 16 amino acids. Germline values: CDR1 SGHDT, CDR2 YYEEEE. V shed 3 bases and J shed 0 bases, with 13 bases lying between them.

In its sample, this clonotype was seen many times. The chain carries TRBV24-1 and TRBJ2-1; D gene unclear. The germline CDR1 and CDR2 sequences are KGHDR and SFDVKD. This CDR3 region has 11 residues. The V and J ends lost 6 bases and 6 bases respectively, with 5 bases between them. The CDR3 loop is CATSRSNEQFF. Here the CDR3 DNA reads TGTGCCACCAGTAGATCCAATGAGCAGTTCTTC.

There are many counts of this clonotype. As DNA, the CDR3 is TGTGCCATCAGTGAGGGACAGGGCCGATTGGGGCAGTTCTTC. Translated: CAISEGQGRLGQFF. The genes are TRBV10-3 and TRBJ2-1; TRBD1 aligns across 8 bases. V shed 2 bases, J shed 12 bases, and the junction held 9 bases outside the gene matches. Per the germline V gene, CDR1 is ENHRY and CDR2 is SYGVKD. The CDR3 covers 14 residues.

This clonotype was picked up many times. This rearrangement joins TRBV20-1 to TRBJ2-7; unclear D gene. The V and J ends lost 5 bases and 3 bases respectively, with 8 bases between them. CDR3 length equals 11 residues. CDR1 and CDR2 from the germline V gene are DFQATT and SNEGSKA (reference sequence). In nucleotides, the CDR3 is TGCAGTGCTGCCCTAGTCTACGAGCAGTACTTC. Protein sequence: CSAALVYEQYF.

In its sample, this clonotype was seen many times. The chain carries TRBV2 and TRBJ1-5; TRBD1 is a possible D gene (6 bases). From germline, CDR1 is SNHLY and CDR2 FYNNEI. CDR3 size: 14 residues. The V and J ends lost 2 bases and 7 bases respectively, with 12 bases between them. CDR3 coding DNA: TGTGCCAGCAGTGAAAGGAGGGGGACACAGCCCCAGCATTTT. This encodes CASSERRGTQPQHF.

In its sample, this clonotype was seen many times. This chain uses TRBV27 with TRBJ1-5; the match to TRBD1 covers 8 bases. CDR1 and CDR2 (germline): MNHEY, SMNVEV (reference sequence). This CDR3 has 14 residues. Unmatched junction bases numbered 6, after V lost 5 bases and J lost 6 bases. The CDR3 coding sequence is TGTGCCAGCAGTCTCGGACAGGGAGGTCAGCCCCAGCATTTT. The encoded protein is CASSLGQGGQPQHF.

V and J are TRBV6-1 and TRBJ1-1; 7 bases match TRBD1. CDR1 is MNHNS, CDR2 SASEGT, per germline. This CDR3 has 15 amino acids. Germline trimming cut 3 bases from V and 3 bases from J; bases unmatched to any gene: 7. The CDR3 protein is CASSETGFLDTEAFF. DNA of the CDR3: TGTGCCAGCAGTGAGACAGGGTTCCTAGACACTGAAGCTTTCTTT.

The V and J genes are TRBV19 and TRBJ1-1; a weak D match, TRBD1 (5 bases). The length of the CDR3 is 15 residues. Germline CDR1 is LNHDA and CDR2 is SQIVND (reference sequence). V was pared by 4 bases and J by 0 bases, with 12 bases between. This CDR3 is CASSNRQTLNTEAFF. In nucleotides, the CDR3 is TGTGCCAGTAGTAATCGACAGACTTTGAACACTGAAGCTTTCTTT.

This chain connects TRBV7-2 to TRBJ1-1, with no clear D. This CDR3 region has 15 residues. Trimming stripped 1 base from V and 0 bases from J, with 9 bases between. Germline V lookup: CDR1 SGHTA, CDR2 FQGNSA. The CDR3 DNA reads TGTGCCAGCAGCTTAGGTGTCACCTTGAACACTGAAGCTTTCTTT. This sequence encodes CASSLGVTLNTEAFF.

In its sample, this clonotype was seen a few times. This chain joins TRBV7-8 and TRBJ1-5; no clear D. This CDR3 region has 15 residues. The V gene lost 5 bases and the J gene lost 0 bases, with 11 bases spanning the gap. Germline V lookup: CDR1 SGHVS, CDR2 FQNEAQ. CDR3 residues: CASSLRTYSNQPQHF. CDR3 nucleotide sequence: TGTGCCAGCAGCCTACGGACCTATAGCAATCAGCCCCAGCATTTT.

The sample holds many counts of this clonotype. This chain joins TRBV6-2 or TRBV6-3 and TRBJ2-3; 9 nucleotides agree with TRBD2. The V segment lost 11 bases and the J segment 4 bases; nucleotides outside the gene matches: 19. From germline, CDR1 is MNHEY and CDR2 SVGEGT. The CDR3 is made up of 17 amino acids. The CDR3 DNA is TGTGCCTCCGGACGGGGCGGGAGGGCCCTCGAAGCAGATACGCAGTATTTT. Translation gives CASGRGGRALEADTQYF.

The chain has TRBV30 and TRBJ1-1; D gene uncertain. V shed 1 base and J shed 1 base, with 7 bases lying between them. CDR1 is GTSNPN and CDR2 is SVGIG in the germline V gene (reference sequence). The CDR3 contains 13 residues. CDR3 DNA: TGTGCCTGGAGTGGTACACCGAACACTGAAGCTTTCTTT. It codes for CAWSGTPNTEAFF.

The rearrangement uses TRBV3-1 and TRBJ2-1; D might be TRBD2 (6 bases). This CDR3 contains 15 residues. V shed 3 bases and J shed 3 bases, with 12 bases lying between them. Germline CDR1 and CDR2: LGHDT and YNNKEL (reference sequence). The CDR3 region is CASSQFGSYYNEQFF. Written as DNA, the CDR3 is TGTGCCAGCAGCCAGTTCGGGAGCTACTACAATGAGCAGTTCTTC.

There are a few counts of this clonotype. The chain has TRBV29-1 and TRBJ2-5, with D possibly matching TRBD2 (5 bases). Germline V gene lookup returns CDR1 SQVTM and CDR2 ANQGSEA. The CDR3 is 15 residues long. Trimming removed 2 bases from V and 0 bases from J, with 13 bases in between. CDR3 protein: CSVERSGGNQETQYF. CDR3 nucleotide sequence: TGCAGCGTTGAACGGAGCGGCGGTAACCAAGAGACCCAGTACTTC.

There are many counts of this clonotype. V is TRBV5-1 and J is TRBJ1-1; D remains ambiguous. V was trimmed by 6 bases and J by 3 bases, leaving 12 bases between them. Germline V gene data show CDR1 as SGHRS and CDR2 as YFSETQ. This CDR3 region has 13 residues. Here the CDR3 DNA reads TGCGCCAGCAACACCGGTCGGTACACTGAAGCTTTCTTT. This gives the protein CASNTGRYTEAFF. Full variable domain (missing parts from reference TRBV5-1 and TRBJ1-1): KAGVTQTPRYLIKTRGQQVTLSCSPISGHRSVSWYQQTPGQGLQFLFEYFSETQRNKGNFPGRFSGRQFSNSRSEMNVSTLELGDSALYLCASNTGRYTEAFFGQGTRLTVV.

This clonotype was detected a few times. V and J are TRBV9 and TRBJ2-5, with D perhaps assigned TRBD1 or TRBD2 (5 bases each). CDR3 length equals 17 residues. Germline CDR1 SGDLS, CDR2 YYNGEE. V was trimmed by 0 bases and J by 4 bases, leaving 19 bases between them. The CDR3, as DNA: TGTGCCAGCAGCGTAGAGGTTGGGGGACGAATCGGAGAGACCCAGTACTTC. Amino acids: CASSVEVGGRIGETQYF.

Notes on this clonotype: One end of the junction varies from germline; a read error may be responsible. The chain is built from TRBV28 and TRBJ2-7; 11 bases match TRBD2. The CDR3 spans 17 residues. Germline CDR1 and CDR2: MDHEN and SYDVKM. In DNA form, the CDR3 reads TGTGCCAACATGAACCAGGCACTAGCGGGAGAATCCTACGAGCAGCACTTC. Amino acids: CANMNQALAGESYEQHF.